This TCR beta chain was identified during a study of cytomegalovirus exposure and HLA in healthy donors. On this clone itself: Its specificity is unknown.

The PCR employed 60 Vbeta primers together with 13 Jbeta primers. Generated by immunoSEQ multiplex PCR, the TCRdb table keeps only in-frame clones and is missing some. The data show around 190,000 clones, about four fifths seen once. Among the donors, all were healthy bone marrow donors. Findings and limits, study-wide: A few CMV-associated chains were confirmed in vitro to be specific for CMV antigens. The study labeled more than 150 TCR beta chains cytomegalovirus-associated. For presence/absence analyses, sequencing depth was assumed to be roughly uniform across donors.

The CDR3 consists of 15 residues. After removal of 5 bases from V and 0 bases from J, the junction contained 6 bases not matched to a gene. Looked up from germline, CDR1 is MDHEN and CDR2 is SYDVKM. The sample consisted of PBMCs. The gene calls are TRBV28 and TRBJ1-1; 7 bases are a match to TRBD1. The sequence derives from a young man in good health and CMV-seronegative. The CDR3 nucleotides are TGTGCCAGCAGTGCCTTACAGGGGATGAACACTGAAGCTTTCTTT. Its protein product is CASSALQGMNTEAFF.